This TCR beta chain was sequenced for a study of cytomegalovirus exposure and HLA in healthy donors. Germline assignment: CDR1 SGHRS and CDR2 YFSETQ. V lost 0 bases, J lost 5 bases, and 7 bases lay in between. The CDR3 is 13 amino acids. The PCR had 60 Vbeta and 13 Jbeta primers. The data were produced by immunoSEQ multiplex PCR, yet TCRdb's version contains in-frame clones alone and is incomplete. This table has 250,000 to 350,000 clones, approximately 70% appearing once. J is TRBJ2-3 and V is TRBV5-1; D perhaps matches TRBD2 (6 bases). The TCR sequence derives from a female donor in good health and CMV-seronegative. Material: PBMCs. CDR3 in DNA: TGCGCCAGCAGCTTGGAGGAGGGAGATACGCAGTATTTT. Translation: CASSLEEGDTQYF.